The TCR beta chain described here comes from a study of CD8 T cells in Susac syndrome. Looking at the study overall: Within the sequenced group of Susac syndrome patients, over 5 showed active disease and 8 or 9 were in remission. At the time their blood was drawn, patients with Susac syndrome were either therapy-naive, on corticosteroids (with some of them also receiving intravenous immunoglobulin), or on intravenous immunoglobulin alone.

When the RNA was reverse transcribed, random hexamers were used with an input of about 0.5 to 1 ug. Coverage of TCR beta CDR3 amplification by immunoSEQ multiplex PCR extended to 54 Vbeta and 13 Jbeta. One entry per CDR3 protein results from TCRdb running MiXCR on the immunoSEQ multiplex PCR reads. There are just under 95,000 distinct CDR3 sequences in the sample; 85% to 95% occur only once, and about 0.3% lies in the top ten. This CDR3 has 12 amino acids. With 3 bases removed from V and 2 bases from J, the gap between germline ends came to 4 bases. Germline-derived CDR1 and CDR2 are SGHVS and FNYEAQ.

Sequenced: CD4+ T cells from PBMCs. This chain links TRBV7-6 with TRBJ2-5; D not certain. This TCR came from a human donor with Susac syndrome. The CDR3 bases are TGTGCCAGCAGCTTGGGTCAAGAGACCCAGTACTTC. This translates into CASSLGQETQYF.